Following are 14 T cell receptor beta chains from one sample sequenced in a study of siplizumab effects on memory and regulatory T cells. The method was immunoSEQ multiplex PCR; TCRdb's version includes in-frame clones alone and lacks a portion of them. Of 110,000 or so clones listed, about 93% are singletons. Sequenced input: CD4+ T cells sorted from blood. The source of these receptors is a human donor in good health.

The V and J genes are TRBV7-2 and TRBJ1-5, with 8 nucleotides matching TRBD1. Germline CDR1 SGHTA, CDR2 FQGNSA. This CDR3 has 13 amino acids. The V and J ends lost 8 bases and 6 bases, in that order; junction bases with no gene match: 6. The CDR3 coding sequence is TGTGCCAGCGGACCTACAGGGGGTCAGCCCCAGCATTTT. This gives the protein CASGPTGGQPQHF.

This sequence joins TRBV5-5 and TRBJ1-5; D is uncertain. CDR3 length: 15 amino acids. Trimming took 0 bases from V and 0 from J, leaving 7 bases between them. Germline CDR1 is SGHKS and CDR2 is YYEKEE (reference sequence). The CDR3 region has the DNA TGTGCCAGCAGCTTGGGGTACAATAGCAATCAGCCCCAGCATTTT. As protein: CASSLGYNSNQPQHF.

V is TRBV18 and J is TRBJ1-1; possibly TRBD1 for D (5 bases). Trimming took 4 bases from V and 4 from J, leaving 16 bases between them. This CDR3 region has 15 residues. Germline-derived CDR1 and CDR2 are KGHSH and LQKENI. CDR3 sequence reads: CASSLREAIGTEAFF. The CDR3 DNA reads TGTGCCAGCTCACTCAGGGAGGCCATAGGCACTGAAGCTTTCTTT.

The V gene is TRBV27, the J gene TRBJ2-5, with D hard to call. The length of the CDR3 is 14 residues. CDR1 and CDR2 (germline): MNHEY, SMNVEV (reference sequence). Between the trimmed V and J ends, which lost 2 bases and 4 bases, there was a span of 11 bases. CDR3 nucleotides: TGTGCCAGCAGTTTACGGGCTAGTATAGAGACCCAGTACTTC. This sequence encodes CASSLRASIETQYF.

The CDR3 bases are TGTGCCAGCAGCTTATTCACAGATACGCAGTATTTT. It encodes CASSLFTDTQYF. The chain couples TRBV7-2 to TRBJ2-3; no firm D call. Germline-derived CDR1 and CDR2 are SGHTA and FQGNSA. The CDR3 runs 12 residues. V was clipped by 2 bases and J by 2 bases, with 2 bases between them.

The genes are TRBV6-1 and TRBJ1-2; D is undetermined. The V and J ends lost 4 bases and 8 bases respectively, with 17 bases between them. Germline CDR1 MNHNS, CDR2 SASEGT. This CDR3 comprises 14 residues. The DNA of the CDR3 is TGTGCCAGCAGTGCCTCGGGTCGACGTAACGGCTACACCTTC. Residues: CASSASGRRNGYTF.

The V and J genes are TRBV7-2 and TRBJ2-7, with 8 positions matching TRBD1. CDR1 is SGHTA, CDR2 FQGNSA, per germline. The CDR3 is 13 amino acids. Unmatched junction bases numbered 7, after V lost 4 bases and J lost 8 bases. CDR3 protein: CASSSPGGEKQYF. The CDR3 coding sequence is TGTGCCAGCAGCTCACCAGGGGGCGAAAAGCAGTACTTC.

V gene TRBV30 combines with J gene TRBJ1-2, with D possibly matching TRBD1 (5 bases). CDR1 is GTSNPN, CDR2 SVGIG, per germline (reference sequence). This CDR3 is built from 14 residues. Between the trimmed V and J ends, which lost 5 bases and 5 bases, there was a span of 18 bases. The CDR3 loop is CAWDDLQAAYGYTF. CDR3 nucleotide sequence: TGTGCCTGGGATGACCTACAGGCTGCGTATGGCTACACCTTC.

The chain is built from TRBV9 and TRBJ2-7; possibly TRBD2 for D (7 bases). The CDR3 consists of 15 residues. V dropped 4 bases and J dropped 2 bases, with 16 bases sitting between them. The germline V gene has CDR1 SGDLS and CDR2 YYNGEE. CDR3 loop: CASSPKGGPAYEQYF. CDR3 DNA: TGTGCCAGCAGCCCGAAGGGGGGGCCCGCCTACGAGCAGTACTTC.

The rearrangement links TRBV12-5 to TRBJ1-1, with D maybe TRBD1 (5 bases). The CDR3 covers 14 residues. V gave up 1 base and J gave up 2 bases, with 8 bases separating them. The germline CDR1 and CDR2 sequences are LGHNT and FRNRAP. The CDR3 DNA reads as TGTGCTAGTGGTTTGGGACGGACAAACACTGAAGCTTTCTTT. Translated: CASGLGRTNTEAFF.

This sequence joins TRBV9 and TRBJ1-1; D remains unclear. The CDR3 runs to 14 residues. The germline gives CDR1 SGDLS, CDR2 YYNGEE. The germline V and J ends were trimmed by 3 bases and 1 base, with 10 bases remaining between them. CDR3 amino acids: CASSGSIGNTEAFF. CDR3 in DNA: TGTGCCAGCAGCGGTAGTATAGGGAACACTGAAGCTTTCTTT.

The chain is built from TRBV19 and TRBJ1-6; D is uncertain. Germline values: CDR1 LNHDA, CDR2 SQIVND (reference sequence). V dropped 1 base and J dropped 6 bases, with 7 bases sitting between them. The length of the CDR3 is 14 residues. The DNA for the CDR3 is TGTGCCAGTAGTATAGGGACGTCTAATTCACCCCTCCACTTT. This encodes CASSIGTSNSPLHF.

This clone appeared a single time. The rearrangement links TRBV7-2 to TRBJ2-7; perhaps TRBD2 as D (5 bases). The CDR3 is 14 residues long. CDR1 SGHTA and CDR2 FQGNSA come from the germline V gene. V lost 5 bases and J lost 0, with 11 bases in between. The CDR3 region has the DNA TGTGCCAGCAGCAAGCGGTCCCTCTCCTACGAGCAGTACTTC. Encoded protein: CASSKRSLSYEQYF.

The chain employs TRBV4-2 and TRBJ2-5, with a tentative D call TRBD2 (5 bases). CDR1 is LGHNA, CDR2 YNFKEQ, per germline. The V end was cut by 1 base, the J end by 5 bases, with 20 bases between. The length of the CDR3 is 17 residues. In DNA form, the CDR3 reads TGTGCCAGCAGCCAAGCTCGTTTGGAGGACTGGGCGGAGACCCAGTACTTC. Its protein is CASSQARLEDWAETQYF.